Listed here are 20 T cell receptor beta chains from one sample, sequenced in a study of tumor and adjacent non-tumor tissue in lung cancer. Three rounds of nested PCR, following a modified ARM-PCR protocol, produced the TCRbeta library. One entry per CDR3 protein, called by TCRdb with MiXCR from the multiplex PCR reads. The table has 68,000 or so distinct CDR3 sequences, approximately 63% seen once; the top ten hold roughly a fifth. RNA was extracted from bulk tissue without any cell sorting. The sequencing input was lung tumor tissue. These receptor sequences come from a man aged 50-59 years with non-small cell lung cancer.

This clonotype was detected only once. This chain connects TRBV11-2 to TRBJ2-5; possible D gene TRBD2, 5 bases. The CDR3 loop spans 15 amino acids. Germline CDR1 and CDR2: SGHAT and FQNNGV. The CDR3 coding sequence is TGTGACGGCAGCTCCACCTGGGGAGTAGCAGAGACCCAGTACTTC. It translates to CDGSSTWGVAETQYF. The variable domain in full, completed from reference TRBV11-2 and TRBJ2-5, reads EAGVAQSPRYKIIEKRQSVAFWCNPISGHATLYWYQQILGQGPKLLIQFQNNGVVDDSQLPKDRFSAERLKGVDSTLKIQPAKLEDSAVYLCDGSSTWGVAETQYFGPGTRLLVL.

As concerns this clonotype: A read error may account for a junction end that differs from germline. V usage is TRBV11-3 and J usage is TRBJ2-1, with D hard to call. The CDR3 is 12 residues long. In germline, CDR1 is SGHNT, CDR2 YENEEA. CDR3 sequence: CASSLERSELVF. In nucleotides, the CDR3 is TGTGCCAGCAGCCTAGAACGGTCTGAGCTCGTCTTC. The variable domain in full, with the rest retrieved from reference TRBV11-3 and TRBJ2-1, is EAGVVQSPRYKIIEKKQPVAFWCNPISGHNTLYWYLQNLGQGPELLIRYENEEAVDDSQLPKDRFSAERLKGVDSTLKIQPAELGDSAVYLCASSLERSELVFGPGTRLTVL.

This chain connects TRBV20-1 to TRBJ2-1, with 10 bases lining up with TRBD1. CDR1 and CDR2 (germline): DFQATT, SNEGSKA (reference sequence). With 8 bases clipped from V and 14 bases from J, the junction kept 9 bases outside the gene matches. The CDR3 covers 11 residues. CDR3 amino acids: CSTDGTGEKFF. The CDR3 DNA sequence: TGCAGTACTGACGGGACAGGGGAAAAGTTCTTC.

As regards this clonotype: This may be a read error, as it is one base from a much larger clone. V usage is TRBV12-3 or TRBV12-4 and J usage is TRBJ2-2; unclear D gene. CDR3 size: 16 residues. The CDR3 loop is CTSSSSFFANTGELFF. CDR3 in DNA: TGTACCAGCAGCTCAAGTTTCTTCGCGAACACCGGGGAGCTGTTTTTT.

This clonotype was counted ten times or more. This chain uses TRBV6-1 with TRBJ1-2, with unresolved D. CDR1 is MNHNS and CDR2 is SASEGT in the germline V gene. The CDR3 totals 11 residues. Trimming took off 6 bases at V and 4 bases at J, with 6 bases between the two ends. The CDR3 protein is CASSTFYGYTF. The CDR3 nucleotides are TGTGCCAGCAGCACCTTCTATGGCTACACCTTC.

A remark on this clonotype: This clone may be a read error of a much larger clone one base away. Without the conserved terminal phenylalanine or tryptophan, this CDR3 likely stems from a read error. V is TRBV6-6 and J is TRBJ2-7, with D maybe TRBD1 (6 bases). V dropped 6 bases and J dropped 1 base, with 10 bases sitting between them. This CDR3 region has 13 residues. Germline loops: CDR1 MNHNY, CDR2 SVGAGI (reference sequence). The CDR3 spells CASSFTGSYEQYI. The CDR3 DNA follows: TGTGCCAGCAGCTTCACAGGGTCCTACGAGCAGTACATC.

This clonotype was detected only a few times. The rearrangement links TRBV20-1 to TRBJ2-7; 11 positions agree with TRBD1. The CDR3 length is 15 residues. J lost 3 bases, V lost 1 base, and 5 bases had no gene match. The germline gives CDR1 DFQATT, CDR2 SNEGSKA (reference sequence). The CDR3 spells CSARAQGQGGYEQYF. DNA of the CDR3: TGCAGTGCTAGAGCCCAGGGACAGGGGGGCTACGAGCAGTACTTC.

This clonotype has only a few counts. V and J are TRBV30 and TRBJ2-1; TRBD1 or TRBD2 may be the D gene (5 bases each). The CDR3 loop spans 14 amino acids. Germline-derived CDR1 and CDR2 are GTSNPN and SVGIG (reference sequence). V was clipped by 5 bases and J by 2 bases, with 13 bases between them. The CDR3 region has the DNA TGTGCCTGGGGATACCCGGGGCCCTACAATGAGCAGTTCTTC. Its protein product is CAWGYPGPYNEQFF.

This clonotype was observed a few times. The CDR3 DNA is TGTGCCAGCAGCCAAGGGTTCCAAAACTTCTACGAGCAGTACTTC. Encoded protein: CASSQGFQNFYEQYF. The gene calls are TRBV3-1 and TRBJ2-7; D not resolved. Germline assignment: CDR1 LGHDT and CDR2 YNNKEL (reference sequence). This CDR3 contains 15 residues. V was clipped by 1 base and J by 3 bases, with 13 bases between them.

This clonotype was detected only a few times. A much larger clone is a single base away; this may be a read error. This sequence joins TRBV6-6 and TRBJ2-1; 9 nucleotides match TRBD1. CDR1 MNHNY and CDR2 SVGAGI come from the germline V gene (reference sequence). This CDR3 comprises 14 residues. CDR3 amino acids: CANSYGTGNNEQFF. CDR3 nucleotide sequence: TGTGCCAACAGTTACGGGACAGGGAACAATGAGCAGTTCTTC.

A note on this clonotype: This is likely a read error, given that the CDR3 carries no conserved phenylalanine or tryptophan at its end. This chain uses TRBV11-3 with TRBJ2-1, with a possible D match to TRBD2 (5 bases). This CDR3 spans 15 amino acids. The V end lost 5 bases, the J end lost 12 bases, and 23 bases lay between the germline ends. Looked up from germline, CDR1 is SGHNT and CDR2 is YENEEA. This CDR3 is CASSIALGGVNGQFL. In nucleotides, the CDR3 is TGTGCCAGCAGCATAGCCCTAGGAGGCGTCAACGGGCAGTTCTTA.

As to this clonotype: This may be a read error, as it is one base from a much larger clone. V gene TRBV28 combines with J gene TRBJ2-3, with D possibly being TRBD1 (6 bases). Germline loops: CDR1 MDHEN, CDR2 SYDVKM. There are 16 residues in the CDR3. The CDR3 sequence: CASSLGTSAHPDTHYF. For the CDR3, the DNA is TGTGCCAGCAGTTTGGGGACATCGGCGCATCCGGATACGCACTATTTT. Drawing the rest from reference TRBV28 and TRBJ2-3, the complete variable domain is DVKVTQSSRYLVKRTGEKVFLECVQDMDHENMFWYRQDPGLGLRLIYFSYDVKMKEKGDIPEGYSVSREKKERFSLILESASTNQTSMYLCASSLGTSAHPDTHYFGPGTRLTVL.

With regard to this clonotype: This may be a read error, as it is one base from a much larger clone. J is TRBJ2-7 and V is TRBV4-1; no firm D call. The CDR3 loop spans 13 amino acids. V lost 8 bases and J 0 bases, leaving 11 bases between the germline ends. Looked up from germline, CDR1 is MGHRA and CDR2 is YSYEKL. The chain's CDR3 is CASLGESSYEQYF. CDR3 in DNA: TGCGCCAGCCTAGGAGAGAGCTCCTACGAGCAGTACTTC.

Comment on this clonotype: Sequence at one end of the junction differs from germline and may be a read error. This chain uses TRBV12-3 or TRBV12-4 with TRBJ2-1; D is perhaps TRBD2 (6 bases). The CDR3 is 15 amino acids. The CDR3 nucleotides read TGTGCCAACAGTTTGACGCGGGGATCCTACAATGAGCAGTTCTTC. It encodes CANSLTRGSYNEQFF.

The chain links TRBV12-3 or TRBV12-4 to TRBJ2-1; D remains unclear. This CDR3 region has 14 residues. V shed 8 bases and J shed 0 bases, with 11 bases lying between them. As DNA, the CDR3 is TGTGCCAGCCTGTCGGTGAGCTCCTACAATGAGCAGTTCTTC. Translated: CASLSVSSYNEQFF.

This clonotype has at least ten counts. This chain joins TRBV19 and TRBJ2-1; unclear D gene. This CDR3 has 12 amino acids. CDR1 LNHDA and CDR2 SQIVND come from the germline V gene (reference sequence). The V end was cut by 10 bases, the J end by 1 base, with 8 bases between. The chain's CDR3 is CATSPSYNEQFF. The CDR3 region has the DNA TGTGCCACCAGCCCTTCCTACAATGAGCAGTTCTTC.

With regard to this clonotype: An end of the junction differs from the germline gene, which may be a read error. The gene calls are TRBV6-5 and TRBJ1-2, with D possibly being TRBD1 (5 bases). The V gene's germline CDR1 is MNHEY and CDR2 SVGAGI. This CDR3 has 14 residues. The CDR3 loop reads CSSSISYLGDGYTF. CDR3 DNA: TGTTCCAGCAGTATATCCTACTTGGGGGATGGCTATACCTTC.

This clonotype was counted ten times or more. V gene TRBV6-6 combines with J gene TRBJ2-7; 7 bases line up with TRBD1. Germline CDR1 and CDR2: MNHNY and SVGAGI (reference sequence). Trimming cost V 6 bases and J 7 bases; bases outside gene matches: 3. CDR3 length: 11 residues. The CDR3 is CASRRQGEQYF. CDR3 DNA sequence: TGTGCCAGCAGAAGACAGGGAGAGCAGTACTTC.

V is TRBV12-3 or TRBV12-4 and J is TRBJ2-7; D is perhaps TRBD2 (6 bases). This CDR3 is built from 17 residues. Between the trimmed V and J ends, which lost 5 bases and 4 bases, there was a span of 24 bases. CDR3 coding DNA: TGTGCCAGCAGTCCGCCCCCTTGGGTGACGGGGAGGTACGAGCAGTACTTC. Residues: CASSPPPWVTGRYEQYF.

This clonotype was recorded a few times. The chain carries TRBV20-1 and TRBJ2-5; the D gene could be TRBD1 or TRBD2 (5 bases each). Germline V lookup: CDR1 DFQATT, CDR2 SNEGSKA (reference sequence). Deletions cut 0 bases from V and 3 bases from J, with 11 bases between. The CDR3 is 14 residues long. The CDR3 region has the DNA TGCAGTGCTAGAGATGGGGGTGGGGAAGAGACCCAGTACTTC. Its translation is CSARDGGGEETQYF.